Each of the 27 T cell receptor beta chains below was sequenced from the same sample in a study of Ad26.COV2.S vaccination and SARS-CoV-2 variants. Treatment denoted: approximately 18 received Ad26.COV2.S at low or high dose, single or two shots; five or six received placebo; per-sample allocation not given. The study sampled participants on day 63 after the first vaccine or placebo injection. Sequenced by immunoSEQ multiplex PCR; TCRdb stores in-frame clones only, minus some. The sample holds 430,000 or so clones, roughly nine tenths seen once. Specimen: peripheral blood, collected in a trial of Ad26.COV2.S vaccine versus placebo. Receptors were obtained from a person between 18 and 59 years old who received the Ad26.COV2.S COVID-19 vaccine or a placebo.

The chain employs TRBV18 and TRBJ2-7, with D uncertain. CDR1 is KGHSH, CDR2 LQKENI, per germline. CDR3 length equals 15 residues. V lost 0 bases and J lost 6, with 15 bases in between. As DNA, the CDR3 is TGTGCCAGCTCACCACCTATTACCCGAGGAGTCGAGCAGTACTTC. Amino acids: CASSPPITRGVEQYF.

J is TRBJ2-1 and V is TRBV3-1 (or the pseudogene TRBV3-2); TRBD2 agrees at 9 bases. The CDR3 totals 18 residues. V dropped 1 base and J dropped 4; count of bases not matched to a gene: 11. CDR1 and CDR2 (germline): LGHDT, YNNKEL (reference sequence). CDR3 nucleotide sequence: TGTGCCAGCAGCCAAGTTATGCGGCTAGCGGGGATATACAATGAGCAGTTCTTC. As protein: CASSQVMRLAGIYNEQFF.

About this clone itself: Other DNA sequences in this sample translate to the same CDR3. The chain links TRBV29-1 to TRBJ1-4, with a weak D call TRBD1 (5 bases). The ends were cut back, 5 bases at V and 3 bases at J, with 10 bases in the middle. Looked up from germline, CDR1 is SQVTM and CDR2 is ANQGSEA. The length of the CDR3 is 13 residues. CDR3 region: CSVRRGANEKLFF. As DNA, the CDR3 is TGCAGCGTTCGAAGGGGAGCTAATGAAAAACTGTTTTTT.

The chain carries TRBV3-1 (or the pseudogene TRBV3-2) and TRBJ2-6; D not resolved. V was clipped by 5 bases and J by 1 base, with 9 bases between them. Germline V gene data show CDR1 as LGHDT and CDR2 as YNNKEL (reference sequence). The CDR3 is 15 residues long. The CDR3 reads CASSARVSGANVLTF. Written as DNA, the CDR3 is TGTGCCAGCAGCGCCCGAGTATCTGGGGCCAACGTCCTGACTTTC.

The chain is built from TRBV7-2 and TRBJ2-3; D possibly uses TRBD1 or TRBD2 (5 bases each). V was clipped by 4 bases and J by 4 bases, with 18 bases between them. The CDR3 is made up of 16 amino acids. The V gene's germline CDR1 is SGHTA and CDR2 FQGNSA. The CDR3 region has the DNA TGTGCCAGCAGCTATTATCCGGCAGGGAGCGCAGATACGCAGTATTTT. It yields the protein CASSYYPAGSADTQYF.

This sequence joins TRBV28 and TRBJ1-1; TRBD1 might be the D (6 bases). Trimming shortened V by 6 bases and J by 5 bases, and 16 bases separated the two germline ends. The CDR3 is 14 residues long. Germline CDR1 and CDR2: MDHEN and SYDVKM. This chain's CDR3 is CASSPPQGRTEAFF. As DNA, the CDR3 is TGTGCCAGCAGCCCGCCCCAGGGGCGTACTGAAGCTTTCTTT.

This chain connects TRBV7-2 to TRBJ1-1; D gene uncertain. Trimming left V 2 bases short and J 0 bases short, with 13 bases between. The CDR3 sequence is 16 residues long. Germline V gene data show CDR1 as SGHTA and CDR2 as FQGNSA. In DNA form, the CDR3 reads TGTGCCAGCAGCTTACAGCCCCTGTACTTGAACACTGAAGCTTTCTTT. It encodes CASSLQPLYLNTEAFF.

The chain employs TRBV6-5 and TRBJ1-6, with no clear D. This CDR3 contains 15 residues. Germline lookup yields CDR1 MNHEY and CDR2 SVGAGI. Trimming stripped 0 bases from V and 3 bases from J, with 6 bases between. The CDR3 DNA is TGTGCCAGCAGTTACTCGATGAGCTATAATTCACCCCTCCACTTT. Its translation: CASSYSMSYNSPLHF.

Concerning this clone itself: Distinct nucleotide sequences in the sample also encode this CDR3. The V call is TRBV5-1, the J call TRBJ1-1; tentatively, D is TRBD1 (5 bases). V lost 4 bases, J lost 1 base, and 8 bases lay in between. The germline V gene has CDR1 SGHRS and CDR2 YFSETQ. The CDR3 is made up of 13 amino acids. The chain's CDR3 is CASSPGQNTEAFF. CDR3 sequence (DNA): TGCGCCAGCAGCCCTGGACAGAACACTGAAGCTTTCTTT.

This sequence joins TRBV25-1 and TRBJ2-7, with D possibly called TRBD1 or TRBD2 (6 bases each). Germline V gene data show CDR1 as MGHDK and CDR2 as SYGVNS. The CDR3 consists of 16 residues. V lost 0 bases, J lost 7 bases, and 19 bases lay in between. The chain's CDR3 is CASSEYEYGGAGEQYF. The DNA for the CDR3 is TGTGCCAGCAGTGAATACGAGTACGGGGGCGCGGGGGAGCAGTACTTC.

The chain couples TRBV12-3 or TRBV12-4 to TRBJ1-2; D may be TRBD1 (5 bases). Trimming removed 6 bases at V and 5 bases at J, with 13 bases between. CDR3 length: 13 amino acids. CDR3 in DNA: TGTGCCAGCAGGCGATTAGGGGATTATGGCTACACCTTC. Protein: CASRRLGDYGYTF.

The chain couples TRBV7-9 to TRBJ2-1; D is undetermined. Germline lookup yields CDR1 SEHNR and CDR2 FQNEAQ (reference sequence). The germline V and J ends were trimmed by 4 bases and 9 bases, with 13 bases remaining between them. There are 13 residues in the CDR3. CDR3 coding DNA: TGTGCCAGCAGCTCCGGCCCTAAACCTGAGCAGTTCTTC. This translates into CASSSGPKPEQFF.

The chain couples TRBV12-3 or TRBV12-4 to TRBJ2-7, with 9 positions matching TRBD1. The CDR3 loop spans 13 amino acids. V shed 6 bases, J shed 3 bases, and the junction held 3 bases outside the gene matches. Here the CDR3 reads CASRRDRDYEQYF. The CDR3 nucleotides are TGTGCCAGCAGACGGGACAGGGACTACGAGCAGTACTTC.

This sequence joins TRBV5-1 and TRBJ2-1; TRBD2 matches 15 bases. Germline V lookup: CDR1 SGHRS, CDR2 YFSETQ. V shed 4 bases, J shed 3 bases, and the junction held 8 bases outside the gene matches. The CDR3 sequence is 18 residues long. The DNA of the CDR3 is TGCGCCAGCAGCAGCCCCGGGACTAGCGGGGGGAACTACAATGAGCAGTTCTTC. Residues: CASSSPGTSGGNYNEQFF.

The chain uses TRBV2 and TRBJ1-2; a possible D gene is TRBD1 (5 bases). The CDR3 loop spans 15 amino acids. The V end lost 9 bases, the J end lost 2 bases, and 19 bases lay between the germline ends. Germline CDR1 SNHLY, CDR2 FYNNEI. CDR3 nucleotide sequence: TGTGCCAGTAAATATGGGGGGATTCTAAACTATGGCTACACCTTC. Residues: CASKYGGILNYGYTF.

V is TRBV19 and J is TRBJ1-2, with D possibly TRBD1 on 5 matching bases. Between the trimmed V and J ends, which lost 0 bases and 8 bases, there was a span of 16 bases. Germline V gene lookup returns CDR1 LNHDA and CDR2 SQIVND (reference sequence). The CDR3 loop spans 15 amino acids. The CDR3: CASSIDLLPRQGYTF. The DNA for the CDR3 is TGTGCCAGTAGTATAGATCTATTGCCGCGACAGGGCTACACCTTC. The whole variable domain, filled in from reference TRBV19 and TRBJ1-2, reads DGGITQSPKYLFRKEGQNVTLSCEQNLNHDAMYWYRQDPGQGLRLIYYSQIVNDFQKGDIAEGYSVSREKKESFPLTVTSAQKNPTAFYLCASSIDLLPRQGYTFGSGTRLTVV.

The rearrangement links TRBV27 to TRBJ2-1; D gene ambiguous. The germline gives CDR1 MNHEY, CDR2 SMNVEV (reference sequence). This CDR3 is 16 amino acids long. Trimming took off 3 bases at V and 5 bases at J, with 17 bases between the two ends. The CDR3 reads CASSFGLGVWDNEQFF. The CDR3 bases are TGTGCCAGCAGTTTTGGGTTGGGCGTGTGGGACAATGAGCAGTTCTTC.

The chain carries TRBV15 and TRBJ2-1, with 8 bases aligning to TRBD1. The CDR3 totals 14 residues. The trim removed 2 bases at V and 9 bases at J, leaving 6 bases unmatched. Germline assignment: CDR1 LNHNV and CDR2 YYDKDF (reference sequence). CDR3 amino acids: CATSRQGQAIEQFF. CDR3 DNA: TGTGCCACCAGCAGACAGGGACAGGCAATTGAGCAGTTCTTC. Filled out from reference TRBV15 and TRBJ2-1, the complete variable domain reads DAMVIQNPRYQVTQFGKPVTLSCSQTLNHNVMYWYQQKSSQAPKLLFHYYDKDFNNEADTPDNFQSRRPNTSFCFLDIRSPGLGDTAMYLCATSRQGQAIEQFFGPGTRLTVL.

This chain's CDR3 is CASMGGYVGADTQYF. The DNA for the CDR3 is TGCGCCAGCATGGGAGGGTACGTTGGTGCAGATACGCAGTATTTT. The J gene is TRBJ2-3, the V gene TRBV10-2, with 7 bases fitting TRBD2. CDR1 WSHSY and CDR2 SAAADI come from the germline V gene. The CDR3 is 15 amino acids. Trimming removed 7 bases from V and 4 bases from J; junction bases left unmatched: 11.

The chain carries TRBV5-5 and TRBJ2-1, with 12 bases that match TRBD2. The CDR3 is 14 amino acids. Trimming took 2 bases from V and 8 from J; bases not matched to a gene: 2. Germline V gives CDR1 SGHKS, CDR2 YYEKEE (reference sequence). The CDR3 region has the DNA TGTGCCAGCAGCTTACTAGCGGGAGGCGATGAGCAGTTCTTC. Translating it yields CASSLLAGGDEQFF.

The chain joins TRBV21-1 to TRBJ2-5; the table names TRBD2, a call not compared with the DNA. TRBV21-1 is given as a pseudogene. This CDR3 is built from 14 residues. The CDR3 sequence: CASSKLATQETQYF. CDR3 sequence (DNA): TGTGCCAGCAGCAAACTAGCGACCCAAGAGACCCAGTACTTC.

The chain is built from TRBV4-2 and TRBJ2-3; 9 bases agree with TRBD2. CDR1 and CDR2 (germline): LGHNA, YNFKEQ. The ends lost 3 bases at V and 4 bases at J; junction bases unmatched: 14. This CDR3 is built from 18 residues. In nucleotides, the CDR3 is TGTGCCAGCAGCCAGGGTGTGGGTAGCGGGAGAGACGCAGATACGCAGTATTTT. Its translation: CASSQGVGSGRDADTQYF.

In DNA form, the CDR3 reads TGTGCCAGCAGCGTAGGACGACGCGACGAGCAGTACTTC. Its translation: CASSVGRRDEQYF. The gene calls are TRBV9 and TRBJ2-7; D call uncertain. Trimming removed 0 bases from V and 5 bases from J, with 9 bases in between. CDR3 length: 13 amino acids. Germline-derived CDR1 and CDR2 are SGDLS and YYNGEE.

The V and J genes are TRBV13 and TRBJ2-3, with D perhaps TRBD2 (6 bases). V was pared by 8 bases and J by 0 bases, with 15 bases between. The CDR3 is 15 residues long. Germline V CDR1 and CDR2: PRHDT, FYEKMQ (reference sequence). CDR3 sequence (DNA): TGTGCCAGCCGCGTGGGTACTAGCAGCACAGATACGCAGTATTTT. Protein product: CASRVGTSSTDTQYF.

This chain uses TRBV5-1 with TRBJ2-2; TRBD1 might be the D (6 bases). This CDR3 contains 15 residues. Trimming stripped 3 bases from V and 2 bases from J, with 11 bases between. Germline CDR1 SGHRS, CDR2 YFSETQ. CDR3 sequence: CASSSRGYNTGELFF. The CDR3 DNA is TGCGCCAGCAGCTCTAGGGGGTACAACACCGGGGAGCTGTTTTTT.

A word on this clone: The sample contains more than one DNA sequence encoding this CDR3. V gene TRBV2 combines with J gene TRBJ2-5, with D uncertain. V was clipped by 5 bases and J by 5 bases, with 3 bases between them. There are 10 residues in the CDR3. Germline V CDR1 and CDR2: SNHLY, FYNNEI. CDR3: CASSQETQYF. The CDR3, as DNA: TGTGCCAGCAGTCAGGAGACCCAGTACTTC.

DNA for the CDR3: TGTGCCAGCAGTCAACCGGGACTAGGACCCCGGGGGCAGTACGTC. Encoded protein: CASSQPGLGPRGQYV. V usage is TRBV6-4 and J usage is TRBJ2-7, with TRBD2 matching over 8 bases. V dropped 5 bases and J dropped 9; count of bases not matched to a gene: 15. This CDR3 has 15 residues. CDR1 is MRHNA and CDR2 is SNTAGT in the germline V gene.